The 21 T cell receptor beta chains below were found in one sample sequenced in a study of CD8 T cells in ankylosing spondylitis. One entry per CDR3 protein, called by TCRdb with MiXCR from the 5' RACE reads. Of 700,000 to 1,000,000 distinct CDR3 sequences listed, about an eighth are singletons. General study findings and limits: Ankylosing spondylitis blood appeared to be characterized by a TCR beta motif of 8 or 9 highly homologous variants.

These receptors' antigens are unknown. The sequencing sample was made of blood, either unsorted or a sorted T cell fraction (not recorded which). Receptor source: a male donor with ankylosing spondylitis.

Regarding this clonotype: A much bigger clone sits one base away, suggesting this may be a read error. The genes are TRBV29-1 and TRBJ2-1; 13 bases agree with TRBD2. After removal of 8 bases from V and 9 bases from J, the junction contained 10 bases not matched to a gene. This CDR3 spans 14 amino acids. Germline V CDR1 and CDR2: SQVTM, ANQGSEA. CDR3 loop: CSSQSGLAGAEQFF. The CDR3 DNA reads as TGCAGCTCCCAATCAGGACTAGCGGGAGCTGAGCAGTTCTTC.

The chain employs TRBV28 and TRBJ2-1; TRBD2 aligns across 10 bases. The CDR3 contains 15 residues. The V and J ends lost 3 bases and 7 bases, in that order; junction bases with no gene match: 6. Germline CDR1 reads MDHEN; CDR2 reads SYDVKM. CDR3 protein: CASSLWTSGRNEQFF. The CDR3 nucleotides read TGTGCCAGCAGTTTGTGGACTAGCGGTCGGAATGAGCAGTTCTTC.

The J gene is TRBJ1-5, the V gene TRBV6-5, with 7 bases lining up with TRBD1. V was pared by 2 bases and J by 7 bases, with 8 bases of the junction left unmatched. Germline V gives CDR1 MNHEY, CDR2 SVGAGI. This CDR3 is built from 15 residues. The CDR3 bases are TGTGCCAGCAGTTACCGGGACAGACCTCCCCAGCCCCAGCATTTT. Residues: CASSYRDRPPQPQHF.

This clonotype was observed a handful of times. The V gene is TRBV4-2, the J gene TRBJ2-2, with D tentatively TRBD1 (5 bases). Germline assignment: CDR1 LGHNA and CDR2 YNFKEQ. There are 15 residues in the CDR3. V dropped 4 bases and J dropped 0 bases, with 9 bases sitting between them. CDR3 region: CASSRPGTNTGELFF. The DNA of the CDR3 is TGTGCCAGCAGCCGCCCAGGGACGAACACCGGGGAGCTGTTTTTT.

This clonotype showed up just a few times. The rearrangement uses TRBV6-5 and TRBJ2-5, with 9 bases lining up with TRBD1. V was pared by 1 base and J by 5 bases, with 5 bases of the junction left unmatched. Germline lookup yields CDR1 MNHEY and CDR2 SVGAGI. The CDR3 is made up of 15 amino acids. CDR3 protein: CASSYWDRAGETQYF. DNA for the CDR3: TGTGCCAGCAGTTACTGGGACAGGGCAGGGGAGACCCAGTACTTC.

This clonotype turned up a few times. The chain recombines TRBV6-1 with TRBJ2-3; TRBD2 matches at 7 bases. Per germline, CDR1 MNHNS and CDR2 SASEGT. V dropped 3 bases and J dropped 4; count of bases not matched to a gene: 7. The CDR3 runs 15 residues. Written as DNA, the CDR3 is TGTGCCAGCAGTGATGTGCGGGAGAGTGCAGATACGCAGTATTTT. It yields the protein CASSDVRESADTQYF.

This clonotype has a handful of counts. The V call is TRBV29-1, the J call TRBJ1-1; a possible D gene is TRBD1 (5 bases). The CDR3 sequence is 13 residues long. V dropped 6 bases and J dropped 1 base, with 12 bases sitting between them. Germline values: CDR1 SQVTM, CDR2 ANQGSEA. The CDR3: CSVVPTANTEAFF. CDR3 DNA: TGCAGCGTAGTACCGACAGCGAACACTGAAGCTTTCTTT. The variable domain in full, with the rest retrieved from reference TRBV29-1 and TRBJ1-1, is SAVISQKPSRDICQRGTSLTIQCQVDSQVTMMFWYRQQPGQSLTLIATANQGSEATYESGFVIDKFPISRPNLTFSTLTVSNMSPEDSSIYLCSVVPTANTEAFFGQGTRLTVV.

Many counts were recorded for this clonotype. The rearrangement links TRBV5-1 to TRBJ2-7, with a weak D call TRBD1 (6 bases). The CDR3 spans 13 residues. Trimming removed 4 bases at V and 2 bases at J, with 10 bases between. In germline, CDR1 is SGHRS, CDR2 YFSETQ. The CDR3 region has the DNA TGCGCCAGCAGCGCCGGGACAACCTACGAGCAGTACTTC. Translating it yields CASSAGTTYEQYF.

The sample holds a few counts of this clonotype. V is TRBV6-5 and J is TRBJ1-4; D remains unclear. This CDR3 has 13 amino acids. The germline gives CDR1 MNHEY, CDR2 SVGAGI. V shed 1 base and J shed 6 bases, with 6 bases lying between them. CDR3 in DNA: TGTGCCAGCAGTTACTTACGGCATGAAAAACTGTTTTTT. Translation: CASSYLRHEKLFF.

This clonotype has a handful of counts. V usage is TRBV29-1 and J usage is TRBJ2-5, with D perhaps TRBD2 (7 bases). The germline CDR1 and CDR2 sequences are SQVTM and ANQGSEA. The CDR3 is made up of 15 amino acids. This chain's CDR3 is CSSEAEGGGQETQYF. The CDR3 DNA is TGCAGTTCGGAGGCAGAGGGAGGGGGACAAGAGACCCAGTACTTC. The whole variable domain, filled in from reference TRBV29-1 and TRBJ2-5, reads SAVISQKPSRDICQRGTSLTIQCQVDSQVTMMFWYRQQPGQSLTLIATANQGSEATYESGFVIDKFPISRPNLTFSTLTVSNMSPEDSSIYLCSSEAEGGGQETQYFGPGTRLLVL.

In this sample, this clonotype turned up a few times. The V call is TRBV5-8, the J call TRBJ2-3, with D uncertain. The germline V gene encodes CDR1 SGHTS and CDR2 YDEGEE. The length of the CDR3 is 15 residues. The germline V and J ends were trimmed by 3 bases and 6 bases, with 17 bases remaining between them. CDR3 DNA sequence: TGTGCCAGCAGCTATGGAATCTCAAACGGGGATACGCAGTATTTT. Amino acids: CASSYGISNGDTQYF. Filled out from reference TRBV5-8 and TRBJ2-3, the complete variable domain reads EAGVTQSPTHLIKTRGQQATLRCSPISGHTSVYWYQQALGLGLQFLLWYDEGEERNRGNFPPRFSGRQFPNYSSELNVNALELEDSALYLCASSYGISNGDTQYFGPGTRLTVL.

The rearrangement joins TRBV7-2 to TRBJ2-7; D possibly matches TRBD1 or TRBD2 (5 bases each). Germline CDR1 SGHTA, CDR2 FQGNSA. The CDR3 has 15 residues. V was trimmed by 3 bases and J by 0 bases, leaving 12 bases between them. The CDR3 reads CASSFTPGSSYEQYF. For the CDR3, the DNA is TGTGCCAGCAGCTTTACCCCAGGGAGCTCCTACGAGCAGTACTTC.

V gene TRBV4-2 combines with J gene TRBJ2-3; D is possibly TRBD2 (5 bases). V lost 0 bases and J lost 8, with 12 bases in between. The CDR3 extends over 14 amino acids. Germline loops: CDR1 LGHNA, CDR2 YNFKEQ. CDR3 coding DNA: TGTGCCAGCAGCCAAGATCGGACGGGGAGTACGCAGTATTTT. Protein sequence: CASSQDRTGSTQYF.

In this sample, this clonotype turned up a few times. CDR3 sequence: CASTGGGLEEKLFF. The CDR3 nucleotides are TGTGCCAGCACTGGGGGGGGTTTGGAGGAAAAACTGTTTTTT. V is TRBV6-1 and J is TRBJ1-4; D possibly corresponds to TRBD1 (5 bases). Germline CDR1 MNHNS, CDR2 SASEGT. The CDR3 is 14 residues long. V gave up 7 bases and J gave up 8 bases, with 17 bases separating them.

The chain employs TRBV7-8 and TRBJ1-2; D unclear. The CDR3 contains 12 residues. Germline-derived CDR1 and CDR2 are SGHVS and FQNEAQ. The germline V and J ends were trimmed by 3 bases and 5 bases, with 7 bases remaining between them. Here the CDR3 DNA reads TGTGCCAGCAGCTTCTCGGAATATGGCTACACCTTC. Translation: CASSFSEYGYTF.

This clonotype showed up just a few times. V and J are TRBV20-1 and TRBJ2-5; the D gene is possibly TRBD2 (5 bases). Germline V gene data show CDR1 as DFQATT and CDR2 as SNEGSKA (reference sequence). Trimming left V 5 bases short and J 5 bases short, with 18 bases between. The CDR3 length is 14 residues. CDR3 amino acids: CSAPRTSTGETQYF. DNA of the CDR3: TGCAGTGCTCCGCGGACGTCGACGGGGGAGACCCAGTACTTC.

This clonotype was picked up a small number of times. The V gene is TRBV20-1, the J gene TRBJ2-1, with 7 bases fitting TRBD2. The CDR3 is 15 amino acids. Germline V CDR1 and CDR2: DFQATT, SNEGSKA (reference sequence). V trimming: 1 base; J trimming: 3 bases; junction bases outside the gene matches: 6. The CDR3 protein is CSARVGTTLYNEQFF. The CDR3 coding sequence is TGCAGTGCTAGAGTCGGGACTACCCTCTACAATGAGCAGTTCTTC.

This rearrangement joins TRBV10-1 to TRBJ1-2; the D is unclear. The CDR3 sequence is 11 residues long. Germline CDR1 is WNHNN and CDR2 is SYGVQD (reference sequence). Trimming removed 8 bases at V and 5 bases at J, with 9 bases between. In DNA form, the CDR3 reads TGCGCCAGCGGCCTAGGATATGGCTACACCTTC. It specifies CASGLGYGYTF.

This rearrangement joins TRBV29-1 to TRBJ1-5; no definite D call. The V end was cut by 0 bases, the J end by 3 bases, with 6 bases between. The CDR3 has 13 amino acids. Germline CDR1 is SQVTM and CDR2 is ANQGSEA. The chain's CDR3 is CSVEETINQPQHF. The CDR3 DNA reads TGCAGCGTTGAAGAGACGATCAATCAGCCCCAGCATTTT.

This clonotype was counted only a few times. The rearrangement uses TRBV6-2 or TRBV6-3 and TRBJ1-2; no reliable D call. V dropped 4 bases and J dropped 5 bases, with 8 bases sitting between them. CDR3 size: 12 residues. Germline CDR1 is MNHEY and CDR2 is SVGEGT. CDR3 DNA sequence: TGTGCCAGCAGTTCTTCCTTATATGGCTACACCTTC. Protein: CASSSSLYGYTF.

The chain links TRBV20-1 to TRBJ2-7; 7 bases are a match to TRBD2. The CDR3 spans 15 residues. Trimming removed 5 bases from V and 3 bases from J; junction bases left unmatched: 13. Looked up from germline, CDR1 is DFQATT and CDR2 is SNEGSKA (reference sequence). CDR3 bases: TGCAGTGCTCCTTCCCTTCTATCGGGAGGCTACGAGCAGTACTTC. It translates to CSAPSLLSGGYEQYF.